These 20 T cell receptor beta chains share one sample of origin, sequenced in a study of T-cell reconstitution after alpha-beta-depleted transplantation in children. Preparing the TCRbeta library involved the use of unique molecular identifiers. Using its own MiXCR run on the PCR reads, TCRdb lists one record per CDR3 protein. The sample contains some 290,000 distinct CDR3 sequences, 9.5% to 10% of which appear only once. The material was PBMCs from the stem cell graft donor, obtained from the stem cell graft. These receptors were collected from a human donor who donated a stem cell graft to a child with SCID.

This clonotype has a single count. V gene TRBV5-1 combines with J gene TRBJ2-7; a possible D gene is TRBD1 (5 bases). The CDR3 sequence is 15 residues long. Germline V gives CDR1 SGHRS, CDR2 YFSETQ. Trimming pared 0 bases from V and 1 base from J, leaving 11 bases between. The DNA for the CDR3 is TGCGCCAGCAGCTTGGGCGCGACAGTATCCTACGAGCAGTACTTC. Translating gives CASSLGATVSYEQYF.

Ten or more counts support this clonotype. The genes are TRBV6-5 and TRBJ1-6; 11 positions match TRBD1. In germline, CDR1 is MNHEY, CDR2 SVGAGI. V trimming: 6 bases; J trimming: 9 bases; junction bases outside the gene matches: 4. This CDR3 has 14 residues. The CDR3 loop reads CASSRDRGVSPLHF. DNA for the CDR3: TGTGCCAGCAGCCGGGACAGGGGGGTTTCACCCCTCCACTTT.

In its sample, this clonotype was seen a few times. CDR3 amino acids: CASSPRTADSYNEQFF. In DNA, the CDR3 is TGTGCCAGCAGCCCACGGACCGCCGACTCCTACAATGAGCAGTTCTTC. The chain couples TRBV9 to TRBJ2-1; D is unclear. Germline values: CDR1 SGDLS, CDR2 YYNGEE. V gave up 4 bases and J gave up 0 bases, with 14 bases separating them. The length of the CDR3 is 16 residues.

This clonotype has only a few counts. This chain connects TRBV20-1 to TRBJ2-7; 7 bases are a match to TRBD2. CDR1 is DFQATT and CDR2 is SNEGSKA in the germline V gene (reference sequence). The CDR3 consists of 14 residues. The J segment lost 2 bases and the V segment lost 6 bases, leaving 10 bases of the junction unmatched. The CDR3 region is CSAPGPGGPYEQYF. The CDR3 coding sequence is TGCAGTGCGCCCGGGCCGGGAGGTCCCTACGAGCAGTACTTC.

The rearrangement joins TRBV7-9 to TRBJ2-3; no firm D call. CDR1 SEHNR and CDR2 FQNEAQ come from the germline V gene (reference sequence). This CDR3 comprises 15 residues. Between the trimmed V and J ends, which lost 3 bases and 0 bases, there was a span of 10 bases. As DNA, the CDR3 is TGTGCCAGCAGCTTCCCTCCGGGCAGCACAGATACGCAGTATTTT. Protein product: CASSFPPGSTDTQYF.

The chain carries TRBV6-2 or TRBV6-3 and TRBJ1-5; maybe TRBD1 (6 bases). CDR1 and CDR2 (germline): MNHEY, SVGEGT. V shed 2 bases and J shed 2 bases, with 19 bases lying between them. This CDR3 contains 18 residues. CDR3 protein: CASSYQRGAAHGNQPQHF. The CDR3 region has the DNA TGTGCCAGCAGTTACCAACGGGGGGCGGCCCATGGCAATCAGCCCCAGCATTTT.

This clonotype was counted only a few times. The chain couples TRBV7-9 to TRBJ1-1; D is undetermined. Germline V gene data show CDR1 as SEHNR and CDR2 as FQNEAQ (reference sequence). This CDR3 region has 12 residues. Trimming removed 5 bases from V and 11 bases from J, with 15 bases in between. The CDR3 region has the DNA TGTGCCAGCAGCCTAAACAGAGCGGTCGCTTTCTTT. This codes for CASSLNRAVAFF.

The chain has TRBV18 and TRBJ1-5, with D possibly matching TRBD1 (5 bases). The CDR3 sequence is 14 residues long. With 3 bases removed from V and 1 base from J, the gap between germline ends came to 7 bases. The germline V gene encodes CDR1 KGHSH and CDR2 LQKENI. CDR3 region: CASSPQGSNQPQHF. The CDR3 DNA is TGTGCCAGCTCACCCCAGGGCAGCAATCAGCCCCAGCATTTT. Using reference TRBV18 and TRBJ1-5 for the parts outside the CDR3, the full variable domain is NAGVMQNPRHLVRRRGQEARLRCSPMKGHSHVYWYRQLPEEGLKFMVYLQKENIIDESGMPKERFSAEFPKEGPSILRIQQVVRGDSAAYFCASSPQGSNQPQHFGDGTRLSIL.

The chain couples TRBV20-1 to TRBJ2-7, with 7 bases matching TRBD1. Trimming removed 0 bases from V and 3 bases from J; junction bases left unmatched: 17. Germline CDR1 is DFQATT and CDR2 is SNEGSKA (reference sequence). This CDR3 region has 18 residues. CDR3 loop: CSARDTKGGEGAYYEQYF. The CDR3 nucleotides are TGCAGTGCTAGAGATACTAAAGGGGGCGAAGGGGCCTACTACGAGCAGTACTTC.

This clonotype was observed a handful of times. V gene TRBV18 combines with J gene TRBJ1-6; 7 positions agree with TRBD1. The CDR3 has 15 amino acids. Germline-derived CDR1 and CDR2 are KGHSH and LQKENI. V lost 2 bases, J lost 5 bases, and 3 bases stayed unmatched. The CDR3 region has the DNA TGTGCCAGCTCACCAACACAGGGGAATAATTCACCCCTCCACTTT. Translating it yields CASSPTQGNNSPLHF.

This clonotype has a handful of counts. This chain connects TRBV6-1 to TRBJ2-1, with 7 bases lining up with TRBD2. Unmatched junction bases numbered 5, after V lost 6 bases and J lost 3 bases. The germline V gene encodes CDR1 MNHNS and CDR2 SASEGT. This CDR3 is built from 14 residues. CDR3 residues: CASRASGDYNEQFF. The CDR3 coding sequence is TGTGCCAGCAGAGCCAGCGGGGACTACAATGAGCAGTTCTTC.

This clonotype was seen a handful of times. The rearrangement links TRBV4-2 to TRBJ2-5; the match to TRBD2 covers 14 bases. Germline V gene lookup returns CDR1 LGHNA and CDR2 YNFKEQ. Germline trimming cut 1 base from V and 0 bases from J; bases unmatched to any gene: 10. This CDR3 is built from 20 residues. The CDR3 protein is CASSQAPGLAGGAYQETQYF. The DNA of the CDR3 is TGTGCCAGCAGCCAAGCCCCCGGACTAGCGGGGGGAGCGTACCAAGAGACCCAGTACTTC.

There are many counts of this clonotype. V usage is TRBV6-2 or TRBV6-3 and J usage is TRBJ2-2; D not resolved. Germline CDR1 MNHEY, CDR2 SVGEGT. V lost 8 bases and J 5 bases, leaving 9 bases between the germline ends. This CDR3 is built from 12 residues. The DNA of the CDR3 is TGTGCCAGCCGAGTAGGTACCGGGGAGCTGTTTTTT. It translates to CASRVGTGELFF.

This clonotype was recorded many times. The V gene is TRBV4-2, the J gene TRBJ2-3; 13 bases line up with TRBD2. V gave up 3 bases and J gave up 4 bases; unmatched junction bases: 4. The CDR3 is 16 amino acids. The germline V gene encodes CDR1 LGHNA and CDR2 YNFKEQ. The CDR3 coding sequence is TGTGCCAGCAGCCAGGCCGGGACTAGCGGGGCAGATACGCAGTATTTT. As protein: CASSQAGTSGADTQYF.

The V call is TRBV12-3 or TRBV12-4, the J call TRBJ2-2; unclear D gene. V was cut by 6 bases and J by 10 bases, with 24 bases left in between. The CDR3 is 16 residues long. The CDR3 spells CASSPIRSQAPVELFF. In nucleotides, the CDR3 is TGTGCCAGCAGCCCCATTCGGTCCCAAGCTCCCGTGGAGCTGTTTTTT.

The genes are TRBV6-1 and TRBJ1-2; TRBD1 might be the D (6 bases). Germline CDR1 MNHNS, CDR2 SASEGT. V gave up 6 bases and J gave up 4 bases, with 15 bases separating them. The CDR3 covers 14 residues. The CDR3 is CASRKGHIFYGYTF. CDR3 nucleotide sequence: TGTGCCAGCAGGAAGGGACACATCTTCTATGGCTACACCTTC.

The chain carries TRBV2 and TRBJ2-2, with D perhaps matching TRBD2 (5 bases). This CDR3 is 16 amino acids long. From germline, CDR1 is SNHLY and CDR2 FYNNEI. Trimming left V 4 bases short and J 2 bases short, with 14 bases between. CDR3 loop: CASSGSGRTNTGELFF. As DNA, the CDR3 is TGTGCCAGCAGTGGATCTGGCAGGACTAACACCGGGGAGCTGTTTTTT.

This clonotype was recorded many times. The chain combines TRBV7-2 with TRBJ2-1, with TRBD2 matching 11 bases. Germline V gene lookup returns CDR1 SGHTA and CDR2 FQGNSA. The V and J ends lost 0 bases and 2 bases, in that order; junction bases with no gene match: 0. The CDR3 is 16 residues long. The CDR3 sequence is CASSLASGGAYNEQFF. DNA of the CDR3: TGTGCCAGCAGCTTAGCTAGCGGGGGGGCCTACAATGAGCAGTTCTTC.

This clonotype was seen repeatedly, ten times or more. The V and J genes are TRBV5-1 and TRBJ1-6; possibly TRBD1 for D (5 bases). In germline, CDR1 is SGHRS, CDR2 YFSETQ. Trimming took 4 bases from V and 8 from J, leaving 13 bases between them. The CDR3 extends over 14 amino acids. This CDR3 is CASSNAGFDSPLHF. Written as DNA, the CDR3 is TGCGCCAGCAGCAATGCAGGGTTTGATTCACCCCTCCACTTT.

This clonotype came up a few times. This sequence joins TRBV5-5 and TRBJ2-2, with TRBD2 identical over 10 bases. V shed 4 bases, J shed 3 bases, and the junction held 6 bases outside the gene matches. The CDR3 has 16 amino acids. Germline assignment: CDR1 SGHKS and CDR2 YYEKEE (reference sequence). CDR3 residues: CASSELAGRDTGELFF. As DNA, the CDR3 is TGTGCCAGCAGCGAACTAGCGGGGCGCGACACCGGGGAGCTGTTTTTT. Using reference TRBV5-5 and TRBJ2-2 for the parts outside the CDR3, the full variable domain is DAGVTQSPTHLIKTRGQQVTLRCSPISGHKSVSWYQQVLGQGPQFIFQYYEKEERGRGNFPDRFSARQFPNYSSELNVNALLLGDSALYLCASSELAGRDTGELFFGEGSRLTVL.